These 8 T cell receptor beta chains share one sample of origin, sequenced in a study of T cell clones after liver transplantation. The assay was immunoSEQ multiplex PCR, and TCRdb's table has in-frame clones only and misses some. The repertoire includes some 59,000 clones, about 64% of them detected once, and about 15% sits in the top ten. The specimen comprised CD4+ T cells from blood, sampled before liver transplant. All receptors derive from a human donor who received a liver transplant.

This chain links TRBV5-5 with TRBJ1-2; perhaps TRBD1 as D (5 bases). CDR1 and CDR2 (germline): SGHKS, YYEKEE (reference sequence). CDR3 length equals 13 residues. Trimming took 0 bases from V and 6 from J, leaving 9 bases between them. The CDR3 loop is CASSLGLQDGYTF. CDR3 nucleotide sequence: TGTGCCAGCAGCTTGGGCCTACAGGATGGCTACACCTTC.

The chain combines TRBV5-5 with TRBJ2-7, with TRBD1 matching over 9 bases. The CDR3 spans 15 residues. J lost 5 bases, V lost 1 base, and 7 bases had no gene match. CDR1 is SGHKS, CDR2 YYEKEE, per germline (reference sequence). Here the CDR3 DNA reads TGTGCCAGCAGCTTGCGGGGACAGGGTTTGAACGAGCAGTACTTC. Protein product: CASSLRGQGLNEQYF.

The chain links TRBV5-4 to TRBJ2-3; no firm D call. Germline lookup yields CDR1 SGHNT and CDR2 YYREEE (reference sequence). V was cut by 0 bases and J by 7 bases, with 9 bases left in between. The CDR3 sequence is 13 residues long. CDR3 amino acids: CASSLVGGHTQYF. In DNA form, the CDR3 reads TGTGCCAGCAGCTTGGTTGGCGGCCATACGCAGTATTTT.

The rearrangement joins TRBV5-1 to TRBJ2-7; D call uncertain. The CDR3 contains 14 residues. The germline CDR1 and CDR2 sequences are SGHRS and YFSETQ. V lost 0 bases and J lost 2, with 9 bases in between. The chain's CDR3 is CASSLDTLTYEQYF. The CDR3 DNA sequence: TGCGCCAGCAGCTTGGACACCTTGACCTACGAGCAGTACTTC.

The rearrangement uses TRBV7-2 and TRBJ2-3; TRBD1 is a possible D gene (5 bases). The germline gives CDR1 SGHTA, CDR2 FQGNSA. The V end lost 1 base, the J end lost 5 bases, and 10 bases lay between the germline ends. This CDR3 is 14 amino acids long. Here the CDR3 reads CASSLDRRGDTQYF. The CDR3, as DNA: TGTGCCAGCAGCTTAGACAGAAGGGGAGATACGCAGTATTTT.

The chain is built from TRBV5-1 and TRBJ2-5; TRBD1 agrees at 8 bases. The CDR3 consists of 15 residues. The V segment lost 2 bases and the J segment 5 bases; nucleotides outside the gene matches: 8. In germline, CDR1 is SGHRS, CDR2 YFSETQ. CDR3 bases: TGCGCCAGCAGCTTTTCCGGGACAGGAGGTGAGACCCAGTACTTC. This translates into CASSFSGTGGETQYF.

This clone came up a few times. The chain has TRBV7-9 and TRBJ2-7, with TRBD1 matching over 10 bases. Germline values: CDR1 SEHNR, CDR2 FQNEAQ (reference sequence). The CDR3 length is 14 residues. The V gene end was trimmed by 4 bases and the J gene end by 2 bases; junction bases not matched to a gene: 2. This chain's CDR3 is CASSWGQGPYEQYF. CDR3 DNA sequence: TGTGCCAGCAGCTGGGGACAGGGGCCCTACGAGCAGTACTTC.

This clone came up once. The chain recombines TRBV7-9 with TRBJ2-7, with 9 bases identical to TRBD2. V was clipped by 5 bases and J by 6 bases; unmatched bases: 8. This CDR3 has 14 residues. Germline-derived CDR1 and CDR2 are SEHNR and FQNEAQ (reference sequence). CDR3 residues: CASSLREGASEQYF. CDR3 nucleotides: TGTGCCAGCAGCCTGCGGGAGGGGGCGTCCGAGCAGTACTTC.